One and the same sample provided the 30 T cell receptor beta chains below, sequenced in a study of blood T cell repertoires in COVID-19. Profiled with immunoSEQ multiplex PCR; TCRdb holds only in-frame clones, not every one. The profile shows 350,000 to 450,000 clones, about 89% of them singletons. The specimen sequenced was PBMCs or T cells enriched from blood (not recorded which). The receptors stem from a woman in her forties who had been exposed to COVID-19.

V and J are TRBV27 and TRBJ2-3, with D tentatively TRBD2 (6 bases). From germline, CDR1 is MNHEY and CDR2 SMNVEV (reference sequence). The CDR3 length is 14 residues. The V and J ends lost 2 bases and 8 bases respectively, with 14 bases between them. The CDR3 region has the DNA TGTGCCAGCAGTTTAGCGGGGATAGGCTCTACGCAGTATTTT. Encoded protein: CASSLAGIGSTQYF.

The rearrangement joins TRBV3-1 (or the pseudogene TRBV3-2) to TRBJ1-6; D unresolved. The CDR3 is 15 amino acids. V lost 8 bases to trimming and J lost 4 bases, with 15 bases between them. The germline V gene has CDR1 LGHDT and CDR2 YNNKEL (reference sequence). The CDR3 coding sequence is TGTGCCAGCGGGAGGTCAGGCCAGTATAATTCACCCCTCCACTTT. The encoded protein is CASGRSGQYNSPLHF.

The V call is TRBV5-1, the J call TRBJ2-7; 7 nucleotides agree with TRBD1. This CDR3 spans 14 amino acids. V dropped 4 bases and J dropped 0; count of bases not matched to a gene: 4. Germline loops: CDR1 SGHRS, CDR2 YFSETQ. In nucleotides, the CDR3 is TGCGCCAGCAGCCCGACAGGGAGCTCCTACGAGCAGTACTTC. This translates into CASSPTGSSYEQYF.

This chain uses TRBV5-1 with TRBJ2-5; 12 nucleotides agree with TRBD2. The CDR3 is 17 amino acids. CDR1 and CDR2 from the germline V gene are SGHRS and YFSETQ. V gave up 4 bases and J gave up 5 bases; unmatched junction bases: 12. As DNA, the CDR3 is TGCGCCAGCAGCCTACTAGCGGGGGGCCCCGTCGTGGAGACCCAGTACTTC. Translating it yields CASSLLAGGPVVETQYF.

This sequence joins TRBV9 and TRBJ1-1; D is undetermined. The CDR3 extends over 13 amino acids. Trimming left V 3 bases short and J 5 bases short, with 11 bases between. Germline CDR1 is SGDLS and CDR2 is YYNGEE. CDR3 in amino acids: CASSASMWTEAFF. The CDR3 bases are TGTGCCAGCAGCGCTTCTATGTGGACTGAAGCTTTCTTT.

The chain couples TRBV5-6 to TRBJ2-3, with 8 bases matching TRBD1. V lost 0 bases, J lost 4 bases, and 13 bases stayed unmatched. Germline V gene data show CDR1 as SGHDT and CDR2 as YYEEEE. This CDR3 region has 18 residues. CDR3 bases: TGTGCCAGCAGCTTGGCCTATTCCAGGACAGGGTTGCCAGATACGCAGTATTTT. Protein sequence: CASSLAYSRTGLPDTQYF.

CDR3 DNA sequence: TGTGCCAGCAGCCCCGTTATGAACACTGAAGCTTTCTTT. This translates into CASSPVMNTEAFF. This sequence joins TRBV6-5 and TRBJ1-1; D uncertain. V was cut by 6 bases and J by 0 bases, with 8 bases left in between. CDR1 and CDR2 (germline): MNHEY, SVGAGI. The length of the CDR3 is 13 residues.

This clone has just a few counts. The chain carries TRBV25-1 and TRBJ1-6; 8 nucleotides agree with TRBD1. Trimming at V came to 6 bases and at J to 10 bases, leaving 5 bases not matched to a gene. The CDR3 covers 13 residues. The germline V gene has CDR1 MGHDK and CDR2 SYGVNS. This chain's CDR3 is CASRTGGRSPLHF. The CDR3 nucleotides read TGTGCCAGCAGAACAGGGGGACGCTCACCCCTCCACTTT.

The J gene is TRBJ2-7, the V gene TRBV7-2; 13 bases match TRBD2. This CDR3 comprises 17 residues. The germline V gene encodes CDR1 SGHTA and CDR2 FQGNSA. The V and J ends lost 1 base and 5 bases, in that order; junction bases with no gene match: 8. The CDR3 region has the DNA TGTGCCAGCAGCTTAGGGGTTCGACTAGCGGGAGGTCACGAGCAGTACTTC. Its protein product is CASSLGVRLAGGHEQYF. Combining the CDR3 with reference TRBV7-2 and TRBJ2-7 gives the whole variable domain GAGVSQSPSNKVTEKGKDVELRCDPISGHTALYWYRQSLGQGLEFLIYFQGNSAPDKSGLPSDRFSAERTGGSVSTLTIQRTQQEDSAVYLCASSLGVRLAGGHEQYFGPGTRLTVT.

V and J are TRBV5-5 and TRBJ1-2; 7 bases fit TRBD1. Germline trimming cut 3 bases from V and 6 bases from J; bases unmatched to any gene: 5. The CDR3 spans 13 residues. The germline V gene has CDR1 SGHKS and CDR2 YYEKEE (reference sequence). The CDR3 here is CASSWRDRDGYTF. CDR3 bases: TGTGCCAGCAGCTGGCGCGACAGGGATGGCTACACCTTC. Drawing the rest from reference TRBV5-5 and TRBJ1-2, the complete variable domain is DAGVTQSPTHLIKTRGQQVTLRCSPISGHKSVSWYQQVLGQGPQFIFQYYEKEERGRGNFPDRFSARQFPNYSSELNVNALLLGDSALYLCASSWRDRDGYTFGSGTRLTVV.

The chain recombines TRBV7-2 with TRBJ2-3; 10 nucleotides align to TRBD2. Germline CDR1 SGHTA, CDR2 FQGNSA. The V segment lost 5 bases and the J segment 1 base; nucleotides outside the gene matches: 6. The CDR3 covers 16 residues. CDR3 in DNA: TGTGCCAGCAGCGCAACTAGCGGGAAGGGCACAGATACGCAGTATTTT. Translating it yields CASSATSGKGTDTQYF.

DNA for the CDR3: TGCAGCGTTGTAACCCGGGACAGGGGGCGCGGTAATGAAAAACTGTTTTTT. Its protein product is CSVVTRDRGRGNEKLFF. The chain recombines TRBV29-1 with TRBJ1-4; 12 nucleotides align to TRBD1. V was pared by 4 bases and J by 4 bases, with 10 bases of the junction left unmatched. In germline, CDR1 is SQVTM, CDR2 ANQGSEA. There are 17 residues in the CDR3.

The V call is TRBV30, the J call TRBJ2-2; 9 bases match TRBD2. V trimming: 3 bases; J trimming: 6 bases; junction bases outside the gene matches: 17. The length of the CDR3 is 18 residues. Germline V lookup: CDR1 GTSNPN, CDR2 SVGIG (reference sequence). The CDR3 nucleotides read TGTGCCTGGAGCCGGGGTCGTACTAGCGGGCCGTATGCCGGGGAGCTGTTTTTT. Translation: CAWSRGRTSGPYAGELFF.

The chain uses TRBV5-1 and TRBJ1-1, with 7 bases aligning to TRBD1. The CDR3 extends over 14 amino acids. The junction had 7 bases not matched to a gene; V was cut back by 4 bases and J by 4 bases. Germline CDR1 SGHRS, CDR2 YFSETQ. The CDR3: CASSRDRPTTEAFF. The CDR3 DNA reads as TGCGCCAGCAGCCGGGACAGACCGACCACTGAAGCTTTCTTT.

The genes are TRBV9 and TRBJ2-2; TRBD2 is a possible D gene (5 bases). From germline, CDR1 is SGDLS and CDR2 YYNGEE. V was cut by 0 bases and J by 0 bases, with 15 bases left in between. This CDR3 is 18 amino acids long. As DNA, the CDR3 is TGTGCCAGCAGCGTAGCCCCCGTCGACGGGGCGAACACCGGGGAGCTGTTTTTT. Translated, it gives CASSVAPVDGANTGELFF.

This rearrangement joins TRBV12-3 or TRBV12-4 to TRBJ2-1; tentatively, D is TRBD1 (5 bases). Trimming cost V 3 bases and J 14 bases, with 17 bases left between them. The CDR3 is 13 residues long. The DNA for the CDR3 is TGTGCCAGCAGTTTCTCTGGCCGTCAAGGGGAGTTCTTC. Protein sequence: CASSFSGRQGEFF.

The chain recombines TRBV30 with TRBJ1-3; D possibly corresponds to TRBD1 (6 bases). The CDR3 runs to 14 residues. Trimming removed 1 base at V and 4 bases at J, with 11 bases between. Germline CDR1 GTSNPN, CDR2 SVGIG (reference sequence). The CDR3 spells CAWSAAGAGNTIYF. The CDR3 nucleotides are TGTGCCTGGAGTGCGGCAGGGGCCGGAAACACCATATATTTT.

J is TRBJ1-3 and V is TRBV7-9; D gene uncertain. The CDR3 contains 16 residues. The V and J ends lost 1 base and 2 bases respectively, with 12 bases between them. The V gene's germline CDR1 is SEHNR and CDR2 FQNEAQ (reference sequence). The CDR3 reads CASSLGGIWTGNTIYF. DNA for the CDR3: TGTGCCAGCAGCTTAGGAGGTATATGGACTGGAAACACCATATATTTT.

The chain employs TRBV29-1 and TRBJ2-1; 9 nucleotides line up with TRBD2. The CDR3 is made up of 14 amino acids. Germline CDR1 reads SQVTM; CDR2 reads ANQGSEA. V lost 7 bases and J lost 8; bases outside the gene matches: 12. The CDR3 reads CSGTPGLASDEQFF. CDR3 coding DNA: TGCAGCGGGACTCCGGGACTAGCTTCCGATGAGCAGTTCTTC.

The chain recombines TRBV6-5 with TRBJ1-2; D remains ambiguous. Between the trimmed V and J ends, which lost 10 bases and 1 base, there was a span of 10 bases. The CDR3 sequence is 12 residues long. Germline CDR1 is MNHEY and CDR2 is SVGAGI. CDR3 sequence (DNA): TGTGCCACCCAAGAGGGTAACTATGGCTACACCTTC. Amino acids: CATQEGNYGYTF.

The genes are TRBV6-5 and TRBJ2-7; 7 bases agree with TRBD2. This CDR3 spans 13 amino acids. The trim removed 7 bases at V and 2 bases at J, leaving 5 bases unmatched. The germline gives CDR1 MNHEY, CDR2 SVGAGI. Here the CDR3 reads CASTSGATYEQYF. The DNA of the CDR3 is TGTGCCAGCACCAGCGGGGCTACCTACGAGCAGTACTTC.

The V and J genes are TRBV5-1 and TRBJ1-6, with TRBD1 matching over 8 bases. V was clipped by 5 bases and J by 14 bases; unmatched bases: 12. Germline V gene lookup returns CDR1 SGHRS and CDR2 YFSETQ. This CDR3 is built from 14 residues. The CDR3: CASRQTGAALALHF. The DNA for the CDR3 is TGCGCCAGCAGGCAGACAGGGGCCGCGTTGGCCCTCCACTTT.

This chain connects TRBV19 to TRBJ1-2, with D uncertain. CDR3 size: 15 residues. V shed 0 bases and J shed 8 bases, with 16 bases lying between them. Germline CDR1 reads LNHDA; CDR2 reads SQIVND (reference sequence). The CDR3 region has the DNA TGTGCCAGTAGTATAGACAGACGGGGAGGGAGAGGCTACACCTTC. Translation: CASSIDRRGGRGYTF.

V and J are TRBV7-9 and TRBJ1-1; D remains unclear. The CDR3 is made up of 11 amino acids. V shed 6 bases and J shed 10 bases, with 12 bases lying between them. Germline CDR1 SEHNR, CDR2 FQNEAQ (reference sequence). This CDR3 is CASSSDIGAFF. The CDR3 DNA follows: TGTGCCAGCAGTTCTGACATAGGAGCTTTCTTT.

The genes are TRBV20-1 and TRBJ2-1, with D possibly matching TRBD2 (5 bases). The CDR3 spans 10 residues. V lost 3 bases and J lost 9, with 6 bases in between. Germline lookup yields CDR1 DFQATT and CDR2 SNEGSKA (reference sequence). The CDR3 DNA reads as TGCAGTGCTAGCCGGGGTGAGCAGTTCTTC. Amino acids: CSASRGEQFF.

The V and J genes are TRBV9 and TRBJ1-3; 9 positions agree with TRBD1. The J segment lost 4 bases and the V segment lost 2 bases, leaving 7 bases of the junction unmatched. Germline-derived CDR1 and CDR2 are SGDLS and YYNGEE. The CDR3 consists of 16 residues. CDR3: CASSVSPGTGGNTIYF. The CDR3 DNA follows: TGTGCCAGCAGCGTTAGTCCCGGGACAGGGGGAAACACCATATATTTT.

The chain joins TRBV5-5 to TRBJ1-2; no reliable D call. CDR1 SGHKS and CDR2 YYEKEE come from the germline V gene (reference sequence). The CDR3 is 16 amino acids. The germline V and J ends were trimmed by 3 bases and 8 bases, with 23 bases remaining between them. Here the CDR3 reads CASSSDNLRVLGGYTF. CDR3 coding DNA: TGTGCCAGCAGCTCCGATAATCTTCGGGTCCTTGGGGGCTACACCTTC.

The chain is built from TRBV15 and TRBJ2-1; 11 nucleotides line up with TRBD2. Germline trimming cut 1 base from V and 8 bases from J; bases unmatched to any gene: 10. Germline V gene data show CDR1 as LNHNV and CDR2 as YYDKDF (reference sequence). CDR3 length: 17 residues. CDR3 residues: CATSRGGLAGGTYEQFF. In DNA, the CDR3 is TGTGCCACCAGCAGAGGAGGGCTAGCGGGAGGTACATATGAGCAGTTCTTC.

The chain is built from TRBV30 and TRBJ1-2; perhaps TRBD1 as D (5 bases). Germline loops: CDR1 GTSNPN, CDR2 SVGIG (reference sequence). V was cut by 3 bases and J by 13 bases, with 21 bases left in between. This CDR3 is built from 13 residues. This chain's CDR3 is CAWRTTSAGVCTF. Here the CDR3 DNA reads TGTGCCTGGAGAACAACGAGCGCGGGGGTATGCACCTTC.

The CDR3 protein is CASSKSKPHGTGDMNGYTF. The CDR3, as DNA: TGTGCCAGCAGCAAATCAAAGCCCCACGGGACAGGGGATATGAATGGCTACACCTTC. This sequence joins TRBV7-9 and TRBJ1-2; 10 nucleotides agree with TRBD1. Germline lookup yields CDR1 SEHNR and CDR2 FQNEAQ (reference sequence). V was clipped by 5 bases and J by 6 bases; unmatched bases: 21. The CDR3 contains 19 residues.